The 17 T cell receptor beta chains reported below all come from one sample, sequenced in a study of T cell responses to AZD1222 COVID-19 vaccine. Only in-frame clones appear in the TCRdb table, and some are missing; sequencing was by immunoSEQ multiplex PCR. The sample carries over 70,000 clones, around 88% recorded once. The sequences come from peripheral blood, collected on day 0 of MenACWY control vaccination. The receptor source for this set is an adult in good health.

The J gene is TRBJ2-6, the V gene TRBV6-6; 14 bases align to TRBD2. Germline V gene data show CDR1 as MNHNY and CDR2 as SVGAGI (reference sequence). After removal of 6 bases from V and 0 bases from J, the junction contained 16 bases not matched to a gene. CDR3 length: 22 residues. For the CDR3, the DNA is TGTGCCAGCAGCTACCGTACCGGGACTAGCGGGGGAAGATACTCTGGGGCCAACGTCCTGACTTTC. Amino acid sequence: CASSYRTGTSGGRYSGANVLTF.

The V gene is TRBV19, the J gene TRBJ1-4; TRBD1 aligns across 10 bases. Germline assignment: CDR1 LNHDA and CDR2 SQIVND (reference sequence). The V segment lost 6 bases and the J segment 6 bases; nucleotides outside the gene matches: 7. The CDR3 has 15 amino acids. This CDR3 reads CASSRQGAGYEKLFF. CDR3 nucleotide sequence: TGTGCCAGTAGCCGACAGGGGGCCGGGTATGAAAAACTGTTTTTT. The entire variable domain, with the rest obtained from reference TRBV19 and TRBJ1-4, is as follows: DGGITQSPKYLFRKEGQNVTLSCEQNLNHDAMYWYRQDPGQGLRLIYYSQIVNDFQKGDIAEGYSVSREKKESFPLTVTSAQKNPTAFYLCASSRQGAGYEKLFFGSGTQLSVL.

The DNA of the CDR3 is TGTGCCAGCAGCTTTGGACGGATGAACTCTGGAAACACCATATATTTT. Translated: CASSFGRMNSGNTIYF. The chain recombines TRBV7-2 with TRBJ1-3; no clear D. Germline CDR1 is SGHTA and CDR2 is FQGNSA. This CDR3 spans 16 amino acids. Trimming left V 3 bases short and J 0 bases short, with 12 bases between.

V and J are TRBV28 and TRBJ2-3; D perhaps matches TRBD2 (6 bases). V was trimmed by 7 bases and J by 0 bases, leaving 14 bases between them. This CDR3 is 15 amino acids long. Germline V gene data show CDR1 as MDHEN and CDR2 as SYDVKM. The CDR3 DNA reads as TGTGCCAGCACCCTCCCCGGGGGTAGCACAGATACGCAGTATTTT. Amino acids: CASTLPGGSTDTQYF.

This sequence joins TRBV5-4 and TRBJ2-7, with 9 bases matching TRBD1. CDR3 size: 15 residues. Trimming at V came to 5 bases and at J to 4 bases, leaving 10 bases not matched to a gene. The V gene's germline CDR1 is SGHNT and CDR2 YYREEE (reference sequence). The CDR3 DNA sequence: TGTGCCAGCAGTCTTAACCGGGACAGGGTATACGAGCAGTACTTC. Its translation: CASSLNRDRVYEQYF. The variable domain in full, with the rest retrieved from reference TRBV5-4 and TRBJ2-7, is ETGVTQSPTHLIKTRGQQVTLRCSSQSGHNTVSWYQQALGQGPQFIFQYYREEENGRGNFPPRFSGLQFPNYSSELNVNALELDDSALYLCASSLNRDRVYEQYFGPGTRLTVT.

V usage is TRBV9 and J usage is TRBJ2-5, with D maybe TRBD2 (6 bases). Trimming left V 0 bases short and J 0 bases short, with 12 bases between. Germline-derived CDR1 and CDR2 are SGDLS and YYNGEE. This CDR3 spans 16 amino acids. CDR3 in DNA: TGTGCCAGCAGCGTAGGCGGAGGGTCCTACCAAGAGACCCAGTACTTC. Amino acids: CASSVGGGSYQETQYF.

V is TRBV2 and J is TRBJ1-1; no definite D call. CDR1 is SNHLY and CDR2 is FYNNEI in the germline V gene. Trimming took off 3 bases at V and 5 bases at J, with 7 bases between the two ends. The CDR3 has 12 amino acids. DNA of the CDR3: TGTGCCAGCAGTGATTCGGTTACTGAAGCTTTCTTT. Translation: CASSDSVTEAFF.

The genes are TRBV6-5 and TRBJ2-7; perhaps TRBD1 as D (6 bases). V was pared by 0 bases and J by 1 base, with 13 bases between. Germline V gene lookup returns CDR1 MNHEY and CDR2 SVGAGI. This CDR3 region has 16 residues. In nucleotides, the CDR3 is TGTGCCAGCAGTTACTCGTCCCCAGGGGCATCCTACGAGCAGTACTTC. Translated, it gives CASSYSSPGASYEQYF.

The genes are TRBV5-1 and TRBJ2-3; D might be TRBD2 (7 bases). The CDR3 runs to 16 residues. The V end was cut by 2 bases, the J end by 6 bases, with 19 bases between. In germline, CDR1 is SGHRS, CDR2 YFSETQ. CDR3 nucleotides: TGCGCCAGCAGCTTTTTGCTGGGGGGGCGCCGGGATACGCAGTATTTT. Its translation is CASSFLLGGRRDTQYF.

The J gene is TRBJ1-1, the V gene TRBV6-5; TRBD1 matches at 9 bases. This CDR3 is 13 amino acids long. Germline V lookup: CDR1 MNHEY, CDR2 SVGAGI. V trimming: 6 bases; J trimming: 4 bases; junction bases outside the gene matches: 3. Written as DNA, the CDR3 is TGTGCCAGCAGCCAGGGACAGGGCACTGAAGCTTTCTTT. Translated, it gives CASSQGQGTEAFF.

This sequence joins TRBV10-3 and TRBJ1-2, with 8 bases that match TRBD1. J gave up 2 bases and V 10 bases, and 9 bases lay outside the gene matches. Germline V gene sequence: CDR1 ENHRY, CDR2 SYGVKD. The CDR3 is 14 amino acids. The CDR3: CANAAGGGNYGYTF. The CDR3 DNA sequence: TGTGCCAACGCCGCAGGGGGCGGGAACTATGGCTACACCTTC.

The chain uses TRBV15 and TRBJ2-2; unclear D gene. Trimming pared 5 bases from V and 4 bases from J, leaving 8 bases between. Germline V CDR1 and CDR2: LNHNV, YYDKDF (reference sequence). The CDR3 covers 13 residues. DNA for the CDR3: TGTGCCACCAGCTCCAGGCCCACCGGGGAGCTGTTTTTT. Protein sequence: CATSSRPTGELFF.

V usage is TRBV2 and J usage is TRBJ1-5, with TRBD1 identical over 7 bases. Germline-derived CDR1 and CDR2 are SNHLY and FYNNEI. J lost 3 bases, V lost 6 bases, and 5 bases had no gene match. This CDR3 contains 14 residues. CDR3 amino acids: CASSGDSPNQPQHF. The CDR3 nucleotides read TGTGCCAGCAGCGGGGACAGCCCCAATCAGCCCCAGCATTTT.

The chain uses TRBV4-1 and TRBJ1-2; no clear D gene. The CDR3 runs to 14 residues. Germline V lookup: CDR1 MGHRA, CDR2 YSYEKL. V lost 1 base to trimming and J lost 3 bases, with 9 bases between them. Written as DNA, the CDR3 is TGCGCCAGCAGCCAAGGGGTGCTCGACTATGGCTACACCTTC. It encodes CASSQGVLDYGYTF.

The CDR3 reads CATFRGGEYGYTF. The DNA of the CDR3 is TGTGCCACGTTCCGGGGGGGGGAGTATGGCTACACCTTC. The V call is TRBV6-5, the J call TRBJ1-2, with a weak D call TRBD1 (5 bases). Looked up from germline, CDR1 is MNHEY and CDR2 is SVGAGI. The V and J ends lost 10 bases and 5 bases respectively, with 17 bases between them. CDR3 length: 13 residues.

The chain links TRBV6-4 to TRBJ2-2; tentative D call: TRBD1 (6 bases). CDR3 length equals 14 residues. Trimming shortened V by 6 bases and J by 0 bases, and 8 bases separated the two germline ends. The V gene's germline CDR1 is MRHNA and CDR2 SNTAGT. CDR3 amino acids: CASRDSSNTGELFF. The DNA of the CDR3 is TGTGCCAGCAGGGACAGTTCGAACACCGGGGAGCTGTTTTTT.

The CDR3 spells CAEGRAHEQYF. CDR3 bases: TGTGCCGAGGGCAGGGCCCACGAGCAGTACTTC. The chain carries TRBV19 and TRBJ2-7; D assignment may be TRBD1 or TRBD2 (5 bases each). The CDR3 extends over 11 amino acids. CDR1 and CDR2 from the germline V gene are LNHDA and SQIVND (reference sequence). V lost 11 bases and J lost 5, with 13 bases in between.